The 27 T cell receptor beta chains presented below share a single source sample, sequenced in a study of control samples from healthy donors and cancer patients. Clones were read by immunoSEQ multiplex PCR, and TCRdb kept only the in-frame ones, dropping some. The sample shows around 99,000 clones, 75% to 90% of them seen only once. Sequencing used blood. These TCRs come from a woman aged 50 to 65 in good health.

The chain is built from TRBV6-6 and TRBJ1-1; the D is unclear. Germline-derived CDR1 and CDR2 are MNHNY and SVGAGI (reference sequence). The ends were cut back, 5 bases at V and 8 bases at J, with 18 bases in the middle. There are 14 residues in the CDR3. The CDR3 coding sequence is TGTGCCAGCAGTCCTACGACGGGAGCCATGGAAGCTTTCTTT. Protein sequence: CASSPTTGAMEAFF.

The chain uses TRBV5-1 and TRBJ2-6, with 8 bases aligning to TRBD1. This CDR3 is built from 16 residues. Per germline, CDR1 SGHRS and CDR2 YFSETQ. V shed 7 bases and J 0 bases; nucleotides not matched to a gene: 6. CDR3 protein: CASSGQDFSGANVLTF. In nucleotides, the CDR3 is TGCGCCAGCTCGGGACAGGATTTCTCTGGGGCCAACGTCCTGACTTTC.

This clone came up a few times. The genes are TRBV27 and TRBJ2-2, with a possible D match to TRBD2 (6 bases). Deletions cut 0 bases from V and 7 bases from J, with 9 bases between. The CDR3 is 14 residues long. Germline V gene data show CDR1 as MNHEY and CDR2 as SMNVEV (reference sequence). The CDR3 bases are TGTGCCAGCAGTTTATCGGTGCGGGGCGGGGAGCTGTTTTTT. It codes for CASSLSVRGGELFF.

This chain uses TRBV2 with TRBJ2-3; no clear D. Germline lookup yields CDR1 SNHLY and CDR2 FYNNEI. The V end lost 7 bases, the J end lost 5 bases, and 19 bases lay between the germline ends. The CDR3 runs to 15 residues. CDR3 amino acids: CASTEVPAAGDTQYF. CDR3 DNA: TGTGCCAGCACCGAGGTTCCGGCTGCCGGAGATACGCAGTATTTT.

In its sample, this clone was seen once. This chain links TRBV5-6 with TRBJ1-5, with D possibly matching TRBD1 (5 bases). Germline CDR1 SGHDT, CDR2 YYEEEE. Trimming left V 4 bases short and J 1 base short, with 12 bases between. The CDR3 runs to 15 residues. The CDR3 sequence: CASSPGPLSNQPQHF. The CDR3 DNA follows: TGTGCCAGCAGCCCGGGGCCACTGAGCAATCAGCCCCAGCATTTT.

This chain connects TRBV4-1 to TRBJ2-7; 10 bases are shared with TRBD1. From germline, CDR1 is MGHRA and CDR2 YSYEKL. V lost 5 bases, J lost 6 bases, and 7 bases stayed unmatched. This CDR3 spans 14 amino acids. As DNA, the CDR3 is TGCGCCAGCAGCGCCCGACAGGGGGCGGCCGAGCAGTACTTC. Its protein product is CASSARQGAAEQYF.

V and J are TRBV2 and TRBJ2-4, with a weak D call TRBD2 (5 bases). Germline CDR1 reads SNHLY; CDR2 reads FYNNEI. The V end was cut by 1 base, the J end by 0 bases, with 25 bases between. This CDR3 comprises 21 residues. CDR3 nucleotides: TGTGCCAGCAGTGAAGGGAGGACTGCGACGTGGAGTCCTATAGCCAAAAACATTCAGTACTTC. It is translated as CASSEGRTATWSPIAKNIQYF.

The chain uses TRBV4-1 and TRBJ2-1, with no clear D. CDR1 MGHRA and CDR2 YSYEKL come from the germline V gene. The CDR3 has 14 residues. V was clipped by 0 bases and J by 9 bases, with 12 bases between them. CDR3 DNA: TGCGCCAGCAGCCAAGATGGCCGTGGGCCTGAGCAGTTCTTC. Translation gives CASSQDGRGPEQFF.

The V gene is TRBV3-1 (or the pseudogene TRBV3-2), the J gene TRBJ2-7; maybe TRBD2 (6 bases). Germline loops: CDR1 LGHDT, CDR2 YNNKEL (reference sequence). CDR3 length equals 14 residues. Trimming took 4 bases from V and 6 from J, leaving 16 bases between them. CDR3 in DNA: TGTGCCAGCAGCCGCGAAGCGGGTCCCGGCGAGCAGTACTTC. Residues: CASSREAGPGEQYF.

In nucleotides, the CDR3 is TGTGCCAGCAGCTTATATGACCGACGTTTAGGGCCCCAGCATTTT. Encoded protein: CASSLYDRRLGPQHF. This chain links TRBV7-9 with TRBJ1-5; D is unclear. The CDR3 extends over 15 amino acids. The V end lost 2 bases, the J end lost 9 bases, and 17 bases lay between the germline ends. Germline loops: CDR1 SEHNR, CDR2 FQNEAQ (reference sequence).

CDR3 region: CASSIGGYTF. The DNA of the CDR3 is TGTGCCAGCAGCATCGGGGGCTACACCTTC. V usage is TRBV12-3 or TRBV12-4 and J usage is TRBJ1-2; no definite D call. V was clipped by 6 bases and J by 8 bases, with 7 bases between them. This CDR3 is built from 10 residues.

This clone was seen once. The J gene is TRBJ1-1, the V gene TRBV9; D gene uncertain. V lost 3 bases, J lost 0 bases, and 15 bases lay in between. The length of the CDR3 is 16 residues. CDR1 is SGDLS and CDR2 is YYNGEE in the germline V gene. CDR3 DNA sequence: TGTGCCAGCAGCGCCTCAGGTGCCAGAATGAACACTGAAGCTTTCTTT. It specifies CASSASGARMNTEAFF.

The chain uses TRBV11-2 and TRBJ1-2; D ambiguous. Per germline, CDR1 SGHAT and CDR2 FQNNGV. This CDR3 contains 12 residues. V was clipped by 1 base and J by 8 bases, with 8 bases between them. The CDR3 is CASSLGVGGYTF. CDR3 sequence (DNA): TGTGCCAGCAGCTTAGGGGTCGGGGGCTACACCTTC. Drawing the rest from reference TRBV11-2 and TRBJ1-2, the complete variable domain is EAGVAQSPRYKIIEKRQSVAFWCNPISGHATLYWYQQILGQGPKLLIQFQNNGVVDDSQLPKDRFSAERLKGVDSTLKIQPAKLEDSAVYLCASSLGVGGYTFGSGTRLTVV.

This rearrangement joins TRBV27 to TRBJ1-6; the D gene is possibly TRBD1 (5 bases). This CDR3 region has 14 residues. Deletions cut 2 bases from V and 8 bases from J, with 10 bases between. Germline CDR1 reads MNHEY; CDR2 reads SMNVEV (reference sequence). This CDR3 reads CASSLQGVYSPLHF. In nucleotides, the CDR3 is TGTGCCAGCAGTTTACAAGGGGTTTATTCACCCCTCCACTTT.

The rearrangement joins TRBV4-1 to TRBJ2-5; D perhaps matches TRBD1 (5 bases). This CDR3 is 13 amino acids long. CDR1 and CDR2 (germline): MGHRA, YSYEKL. V lost 2 bases, J lost 4 bases, and 8 bases lay in between. The CDR3 DNA sequence: TGCGCCAGCAGCCAAACAGACAGAGAGACCCAGTACTTC. Translated, it gives CASSQTDRETQYF.

The chain carries TRBV7-9 and TRBJ2-1; D is ambiguous. Trimming shortened V by 6 bases and J by 9 bases, and 12 bases separated the two germline ends. Germline-derived CDR1 and CDR2 are SEHNR and FQNEAQ (reference sequence). This CDR3 spans 12 amino acids. CDR3 region: CASSQGLAEQFF. CDR3 bases: TGTGCCAGCAGTCAAGGGCTGGCTGAGCAGTTCTTC.

The chain uses TRBV7-8 and TRBJ2-7, with 8 bases aligning to TRBD2. Germline CDR1 reads SGHVS; CDR2 reads FQNEAQ. V gave up 8 bases and J gave up 3 bases; unmatched junction bases: 9. There are 14 residues in the CDR3. The CDR3 DNA sequence: TGTGCCAGCGCGGGACTAGGCCTTATCTACGAGCAGTACGTC. Amino acids: CASAGLGLIYEQYV.

V and J are TRBV7-8 and TRBJ2-7; D might be TRBD1 (5 bases). Germline CDR1 is SGHVS and CDR2 is FQNEAQ. V lost 6 bases to trimming and J lost 0 bases, with 18 bases between them. The CDR3 runs to 16 residues. The CDR3 DNA sequence: TGTGCCAGCAGTCTTAGGGGCAGGTCCCGCTCCTACGAGCAGTACGTC. Protein sequence: CASSLRGRSRSYEQYV.

V usage is TRBV24-1 and J usage is TRBJ2-3; possibly TRBD1 for D (8 bases). The CDR3 length is 16 residues. Deletions cut 3 bases from V and 3 bases from J, with 15 bases between. The germline CDR1 and CDR2 sequences are KGHDR and SFDVKD. CDR3 DNA sequence: TGTGCCACCAGTGATACAACAGGGGGGGCGACAGATACGCAGTATTTT. Its protein product is CATSDTTGGATDTQYF.

This clone was detected once. In DNA, the CDR3 is TGTGCCAGCAGTTACACCGGGACAGGGGGCTACGAGCAGTACTTC. Protein: CASSYTGTGGYEQYF. The V call is TRBV6-5, the J call TRBJ2-7; 11 bases map to TRBD1. The ends lost 2 bases at V and 3 bases at J; junction bases unmatched: 3. The CDR3 covers 15 residues. Germline V CDR1 and CDR2: MNHEY, SVGAGI.

CDR3 bases: TGTGCCAGCAGCCCCATTTATACTAGGGCCAGGGTGACCCAGTACTTC. Translated, it gives CASSPIYTRARVTQYF. The genes are TRBV7-6 and TRBJ2-5; tentatively, D is TRBD1 or TRBD2 (5 bases each). Trimming shortened V by 5 bases and J by 7 bases, and 23 bases separated the two germline ends. CDR3 length: 16 residues. From germline, CDR1 is SGHVS and CDR2 FNYEAQ.

The V and J genes are TRBV6-5 and TRBJ1-4; perhaps TRBD1 as D (5 bases). Germline-derived CDR1 and CDR2 are MNHEY and SVGAGI. Trimming took off 6 bases at V and 0 bases at J, with 14 bases between the two ends. This CDR3 comprises 16 residues. This CDR3 reads CASSYDRKATNEKLFF. The CDR3 nucleotides read TGTGCCAGCAGCTACGACAGAAAAGCAACTAATGAAAAACTGTTTTTT.

This clone occurred a few times. The CDR3 bases are TGTGCCAGCAGCGCTATGGGACAGGGTTATTCACCCCTCCACTTT. It is translated as CASSAMGQGYSPLHF. V is TRBV9 and J is TRBJ1-6, with 9 bases aligning to TRBD1. Unmatched junction bases numbered 6, after V lost 3 bases and J lost 8 bases. Germline assignment: CDR1 SGDLS and CDR2 YYNGEE. The length of the CDR3 is 15 residues. The full variable domain, in which reference TRBV9 and TRBJ1-6 provide the parts outside the CDR3, is DSGVTQTPKHLITATGQRVTLRCSPRSGDLSVYWYQQSLDQGLQFLIQYYNGEERAKGNILERFSAQQFPDLHSELNLSSLELGDSALYFCASSAMGQGYSPLHFGNGTRLTVT.

This clone was seen a few times. The rearrangement joins TRBV9 to TRBJ2-2; 7 positions agree with TRBD1. Germline V gene lookup returns CDR1 SGDLS and CDR2 YYNGEE. The V gene end was trimmed by 3 bases and the J gene end by 4 bases; junction bases not matched to a gene: 6. The CDR3 is 15 amino acids. CDR3 in amino acids: CASSATGQRTGELFF. The CDR3 bases are TGTGCCAGCAGCGCGACGGGACAGCGCACCGGGGAGCTGTTTTTT.

The chain carries TRBV6-6 and TRBJ2-1; D unresolved. Germline CDR1 reads MNHNY; CDR2 reads SVGAGI (reference sequence). V lost 2 bases to trimming and J lost 9 bases, with 14 bases between them. CDR3 length: 14 amino acids. DNA for the CDR3: TGTGCCAGCAGTTACACGCCCCCTGGCGGTGAGCAGTTCTTC. Translation: CASSYTPPGGEQFF.

The rearrangement links TRBV30 to TRBJ1-5; D gene ambiguous. There are 14 residues in the CDR3. CDR1 is GTSNPN, CDR2 SVGIG, per germline (reference sequence). Deletions cut 3 bases from V and 3 bases from J, with 12 bases between. The CDR3 DNA follows: TGTGCCTGGAGGGCGGGGAGATCCAATCAGCCCCAGCATTTT. Protein: CAWRAGRSNQPQHF.

There are a few counts of this clone. The chain has TRBV20-1 and TRBJ1-1; D not resolved. This CDR3 has 9 residues. Trimming pared 6 bases from V and 2 bases from J, leaving 1 base between. Looked up from germline, CDR1 is DFQATT and CDR2 is SNEGSKA (reference sequence). The CDR3 region has the DNA TGCAGTGCAAACACTGAAGCTTTCTTT. Translating gives CSANTEAFF.